The sequence of this T cell receptor beta chain was determined in a study of blood T cell repertoires in COVID-19 (dated by TCRdb to about 2020). Regarding the complete study: Collaborator samples came from the United States, Italy and Spain and covered acute and convalescent phases of COVID-19. Subjects who had been exposed to COVID-19, were actively infected with it, or had recovered from it provided the deeply sampled blood TCRbeta repertoires that made up the dataset. Samples came from the ongoing ImmuneRACE study (first 160 participants) plus 1,254 subjects from 6 global collaborators. The sample metadata nearly always contained a de-identified subject ID, COVID-19 status, age in years and sex. The prospective study material was composed of cDNA or gDNA derived from T cells, B-cell-depleted T cells, or PBMCs. Where HLA class I and class II types were available, the types were taken from metadata supplied by the sample provider, not from assay-based typing. The repertoires were made available in a free public database intended to serve as a resource for research on the immune response to SARS-CoV-2.

The CDR3 measures 14 amino acids from cysteine to phenylalanine. Only CDR3 DNA remains: 42 bases, in frame from the first base. The germline V gene provides CDR1 MDHEN and CDR2 SYDVKM. Trimmed from V: 6 bases; trimmed from J: 6 bases; junction bases lacking a gene match: 8. The immunoSEQ Assay, a bias-controlled multiplex PCR, was used to amplify TCRbeta CDR3 regions from genomic DNA. As for the authors' bioinformatics: Nucleated cell counts per sample were estimated from amplification of reference gene primers within the assay. To quantify the absolute abundance of each unique TCRbeta CDR3 rearrangement, sequence reads were collapsed and filtered. For each sample, productive Simpson clonality was calculated as the square root of Simpson's diversity index across productive rearrangements. The table was pulled from immuneACCESS by TCRdb, which kept in-frame rearrangements only. Such tables lose some clones; where checked, under half of the loss comes from unresolved V genes, and the rest has no known cause. The D gene and trimming were derived from the DNA, and the V and J assignments and clone size from that table. Counted in this sample were roughly 87,000 clones; about 88% of them appeared once. The ten largest clonotypes hold approximately 5.6% of the sample.

The collaborating institutions used their own protocols to collect whole blood in K2EDTA tubes. For TCRbeta analysis, collaborators shipped samples in one of three forms: frozen whole blood, isolated PBMCs, or DNA extracted from either of those sample types. What the study reported, not specific to this receptor: The amount of clinical and demographic metadata varied by source and participant and was provided uncurated.

With respect to this clone: The antigen this receptor binds is unknown. Base qualities are not recorded, but no much larger clone differs from it by a single base.

The sequence links TRBV28 to TRBJ2-1; TRBD2 fits 7 bases in the junction. Input material: peripheral blood. The sequence came from an elderly woman with active COVID-19. The CDR3: CASRGTGGSNEQFF. The DNA sequence is as follows: TGTGCCAGCAGGGGGACGGGCGGGAGCAATGAGCAGTTCTTC.